A selection of T cell receptor beta chains follows, all from one sample in a study of spatial heterogeneity in lung cancer. MiXCR was run by TCRdb on the 5' RACE reads, yielding one entry per CDR3 protein. This sample has some 37,000 distinct CDR3 sequences, with 7.5% found just once. Sequenced here: PBMCs, sampled at surgery. Every receptor here comes from a male donor with early-stage non-small cell lung cancer. CDR3s include the opening cysteine and the closing phenylalanine or tryptophan. A D gene is named only where the DNA matches it firmly. Part of the rows lack a size; the others show once, few, many or a class for expanded clones.

D: TRBD1
size: -
J: TRBJ1-5
V: TRBV12-3/TRBV12-4
CDR3: CASSLGGQGVDQPQHF
DNA: TGTGCCAGCAGTTTAGGGGGCCAGGGGGTTGATCAGCCCCAGCATTTT

D: TRBD1
size: many
J: TRBJ2-2
V: TRBV10-2
CDR3: CASSNSGTGRPGELFF
DNA: TGCGCCAGCAGTAATTCCGGGACAGGGAGGCCCGGGGAGCTGTTTTTT

D: -
size: many
J: TRBJ2-7
V: TRBV29-1
CDR3: CSAGSALEQYF
DNA: TGCAGCGCAGGGTCGGCTTTGGAGCAGTACTTC

D: -
size: -
J: TRBJ2-1
V: TRBV3-1
CDR3: CASSQGGSPTDEQFF
DNA: TGTGCCAGCAGCCAAGGTGGCAGTCCCACGGATGAGCAGTTCTTC

D: -
size: -
J: TRBJ2-1
V: TRBV4-3
CDR3: CASSQDGLGVHSYNEQFF
DNA: TGCGCCAGCAGCCAAGATGGGTTGGGGGTACACTCCTACAATGAGCAGTTCTTC

D: TRBD2
size: -
J: TRBJ2-1
V: TRBV11-1
CDR3: CASSLWTSGGGEQFF
DNA: TGTGCCAGCAGCTTATGGACTAGCGGGGGTGGTGAGCAGTTCTTC

D: TRBD1
size: many
J: TRBJ1-4
V: TRBV7-2
CDR3: CASSLWGTGEEKLFF
DNA: TGTGCCAGCAGCTTATGGGGGACAGGGGAGGAAAAACTGTTTTTT

D: -
size: few
J: TRBJ1-1
V: TRBV20-1
CDR3: CSALGAFF
DNA: TGCAGTGCCCTGGGAGCTTTCTTT

D: TRBD1
size: few
J: TRBJ1-2
V: TRBV12-3/TRBV12-4
CDR3: CASSLAEAGGRGYTF
DNA: TGTGCCAGCAGTTTAGCGGAGGCAGGGGGCCGTGGCTACACCTTC

D: TRBD1
size: few
J: TRBJ2-3
V: TRBV5-5
CDR3: CASSLAGQGARTDTQYF
DNA: TGTGCCAGCAGCTTGGCCGGACAGGGGGCTCGGACAGATACGCAGTATTTT

D: -
size: -
J: TRBJ2-1
V: TRBV7-3
CDR3: CASSLTPGNEQFF
DNA: TGTGCCAGCAGCTTAACGCCGGGCAATGAGCAGTTCTTC

D: TRBD1
size: -
J: TRBJ2-2
V: TRBV5-1
CDR3: CASSLGQGDTGELFF
DNA: TGCGCCAGCAGCTTGGGACAGGGGGACACCGGGGAGCTGTTTTTT

D: -
size: -
J: TRBJ1-2
V: TRBV20-1
CDR3: CSASPPDFGGASYGYTF
DNA: TGCAGTGCTAGCCCGCCGGATTTTGGGGGGGCCAGCTATGGCTACACCTTC

D: -
size: many
J: TRBJ2-7
V: TRBV13
CDR3: CASSLGPDPRSYEQYF
DNA: TGTGCCAGCAGCTTAGGTCCCGATCCTAGGAGCTACGAGCAGTACTTC

D: -
size: few
J: TRBJ2-2
V: TRBV7-3
CDR3: CASSLTSESTGELFF
DNA: TGTGCCAGCAGCCTAACATCCGAGAGCACCGGGGAGCTGTTTTTT

D: -
size: many
J: TRBJ2-1
V: TRBV19
CDR3: CASSARVAWSEQFF
DNA: TGTGCCAGTAGTGCCAGGGTCGCCTGGAGTGAGCAGTTCTTC

D: TRBD2
size: medium-sized
J: TRBJ2-1
V: TRBV6-2/TRBV6-3
CDR3: CASSRLWEAWTSGRISGYNEQFF
DNA: TGTGCCAGCAGCCGCTTGTGGGAAGCTTGGACTAGCGGGAGAATCAGTGGATACAATGAGCAGTTCTTC

D: TRBD2
size: many
J: TRBJ2-3
V: TRBV11-1
CDR3: CASSTPGTSGNTQYF
DNA: TGTGCCAGCAGTACTCCCGGGACTAGCGGCAATACGCAGTATTTT

D: -
size: -
J: TRBJ2-7
V: TRBV3-1
CDR3: CASSSRVPPEQYF
DNA: TGTGCCAGCAGCTCCCGTGTTCCGCCAGAGCAGTACTTC

D: -
size: many
J: TRBJ1-2
V: TRBV29-1
CDR3: CSTGTHNGYTF
DNA: TGCAGCACCGGGACACACAATGGCTACACCTTC

D: -
size: few
J: TRBJ2-7
V: TRBV6-6
CDR3: CASSYRADGYEQYF
DNA: TGTGCCAGCAGTTACCGGGCAGACGGCTACGAGCAGTACTTC

D: TRBD2
size: few
J: TRBJ2-1
V: TRBV4-2
CDR3: CASSQDRSGSYNEQFF
DNA: TGTGCCAGCAGCCAAGATCGAAGCGGGAGTTACAATGAGCAGTTCTTC

D: TRBD1
size: -
J: TRBJ2-5
V: TRBV7-3
CDR3: CASSLEPGGRETQYF
DNA: TGTGCCAGCAGCTTAGAGCCAGGGGGCCGTGAGACCCAGTACTTC

D: -
size: -
J: TRBJ2-2
V: TRBV3-1
CDR3: CASSQAVNTGELFF
DNA: TGTGCCAGCAGCCAAGCGGTGAACACCGGGGAGCTGTTTTTT

D: TRBD2
size: many
J: TRBJ2-5
V: TRBV3-1
CDR3: CASSEPAGEVETQYF
DNA: TGTGCCAGCAGCGAACCAGCGGGAGAGGTGGAGACCCAGTACTTC

D: -
size: many
J: TRBJ2-1
V: TRBV7-2
CDR3: CASSHDYNEQFF
DNA: TGTGCCAGCAGCCACGACTACAATGAGCAGTTCTTC

D: TRBD1
size: many
J: TRBJ1-5
V: TRBV2
CDR3: CASLRGVNQPQHF
DNA: TGTGCCAGCCTCAGGGGGGTCAATCAGCCCCAGCATTTT

D: TRBD1
size: many
J: TRBJ2-3
V: TRBV12-3/TRBV12-4
CDR3: CASSLGTGSTDTQYF
DNA: TGTGCCAGCAGTTTAGGGACAGGAAGCACAGATACGCAGTATTTT

D: TRBD2
size: few
J: TRBJ2-3
V: TRBV4-1
CDR3: CASSQTMAGGRDTQYF
DNA: TGCGCCAGCAGCCAGACGATGGCGGGGGGTAGGGATACGCAGTATTTT